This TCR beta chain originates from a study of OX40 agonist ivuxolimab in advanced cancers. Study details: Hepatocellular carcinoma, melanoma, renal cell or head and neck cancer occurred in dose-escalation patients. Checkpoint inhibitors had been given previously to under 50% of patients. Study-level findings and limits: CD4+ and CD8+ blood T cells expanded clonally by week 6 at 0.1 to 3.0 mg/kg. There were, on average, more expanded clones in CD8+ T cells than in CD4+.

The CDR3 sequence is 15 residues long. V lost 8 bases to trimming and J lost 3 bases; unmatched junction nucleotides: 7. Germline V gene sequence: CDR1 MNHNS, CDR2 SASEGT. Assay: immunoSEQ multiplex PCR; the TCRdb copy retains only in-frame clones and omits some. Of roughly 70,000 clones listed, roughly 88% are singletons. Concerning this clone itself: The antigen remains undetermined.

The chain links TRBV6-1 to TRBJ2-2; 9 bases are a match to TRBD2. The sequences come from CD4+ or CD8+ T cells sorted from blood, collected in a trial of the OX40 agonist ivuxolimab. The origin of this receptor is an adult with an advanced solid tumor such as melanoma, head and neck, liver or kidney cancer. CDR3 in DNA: TGTGCCAGCGGGGTAGCGGGGGCTTACACCGGGGAGCTGTTTTTT. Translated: CASGVAGAYTGELFF.